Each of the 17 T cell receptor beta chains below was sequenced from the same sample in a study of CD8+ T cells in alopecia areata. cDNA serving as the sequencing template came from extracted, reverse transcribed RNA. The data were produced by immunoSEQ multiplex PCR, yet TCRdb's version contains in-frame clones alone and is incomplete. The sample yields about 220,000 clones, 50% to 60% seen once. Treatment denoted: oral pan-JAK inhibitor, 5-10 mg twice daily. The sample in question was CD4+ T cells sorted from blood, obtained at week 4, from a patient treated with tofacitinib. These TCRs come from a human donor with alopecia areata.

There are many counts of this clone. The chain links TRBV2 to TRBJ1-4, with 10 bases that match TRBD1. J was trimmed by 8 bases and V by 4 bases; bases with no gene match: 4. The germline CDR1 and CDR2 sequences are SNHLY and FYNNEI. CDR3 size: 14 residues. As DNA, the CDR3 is TGTGCCAGCAGTGTGGGACAGGGGTACGAAAAACTGTTTTTT. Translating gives CASSVGQGYEKLFF.

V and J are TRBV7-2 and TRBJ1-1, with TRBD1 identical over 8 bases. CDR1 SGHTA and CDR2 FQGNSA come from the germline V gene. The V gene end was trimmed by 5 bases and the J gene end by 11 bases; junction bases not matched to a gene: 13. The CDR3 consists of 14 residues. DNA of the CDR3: TGTGCCAGCAGCCTGGGACAGGTCCGGGGCGGGGCTTTCTTT. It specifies CASSLGQVRGGAFF.

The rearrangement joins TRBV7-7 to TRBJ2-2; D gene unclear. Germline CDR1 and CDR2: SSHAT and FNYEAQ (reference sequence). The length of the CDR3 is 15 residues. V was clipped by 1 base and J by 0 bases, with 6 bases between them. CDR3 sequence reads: CASSLGQPNTGELFF. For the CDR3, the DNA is TGTGCCAGCAGCTTAGGGCAGCCGAACACCGGGGAGCTGTTTTTT.

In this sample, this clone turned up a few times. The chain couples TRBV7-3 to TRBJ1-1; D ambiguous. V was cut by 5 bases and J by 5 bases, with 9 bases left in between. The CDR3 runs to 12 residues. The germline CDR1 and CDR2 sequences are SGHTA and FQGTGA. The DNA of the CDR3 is TGTGCCAGCAGCATGGGTAGGACTGAAGCTTTCTTT. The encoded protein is CASSMGRTEAFF.

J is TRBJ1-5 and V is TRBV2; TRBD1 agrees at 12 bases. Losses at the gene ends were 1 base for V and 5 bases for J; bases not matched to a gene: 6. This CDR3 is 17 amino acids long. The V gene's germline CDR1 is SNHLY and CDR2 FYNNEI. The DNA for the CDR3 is TGTGCCAGCAGTGAAGGTTGGGGGACAGGGGGCGATCAGCCCCAGCATTTT. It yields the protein CASSEGWGTGGDQPQHF. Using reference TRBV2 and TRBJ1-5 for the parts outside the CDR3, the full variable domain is EPEVTQTPSHQVTQMGQEVILRCVPISNHLYFYWYRQILGQKVEFLVSFYNNEISEKSEIFDDQFSVERPDGSNFTLKIRSTKLEDSAMYFCASSEGWGTGGDQPQHFGDGTRLSIL.

CDR3 DNA: TGTGCCAGCAGCTTAGAACCCACCGGGGGACATGAAGCTTTCTTT. Residues: CASSLEPTGGHEAFF. V is TRBV7-9 and J is TRBJ1-1; D possibly corresponds to TRBD1 (6 bases). V shed 1 base and J shed 7 bases, with 16 bases lying between them. The germline CDR1 and CDR2 sequences are SEHNR and FQNEAQ (reference sequence). The CDR3 contains 15 residues.

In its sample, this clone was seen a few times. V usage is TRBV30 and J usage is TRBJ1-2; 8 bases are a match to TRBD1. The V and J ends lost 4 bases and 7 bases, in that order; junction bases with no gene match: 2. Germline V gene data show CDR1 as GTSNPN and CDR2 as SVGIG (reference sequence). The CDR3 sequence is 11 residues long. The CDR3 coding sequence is TGTGCCTGGACGACAGGGGCTGGCTACACCTTC. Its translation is CAWTTGAGYTF.

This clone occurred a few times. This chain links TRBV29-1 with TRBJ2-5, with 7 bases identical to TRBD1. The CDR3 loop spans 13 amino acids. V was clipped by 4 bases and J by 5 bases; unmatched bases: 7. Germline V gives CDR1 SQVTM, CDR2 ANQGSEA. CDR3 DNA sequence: TGCAGCGTTGCAGGGGACAGAAGGGAGACCCAGTACTTC. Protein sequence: CSVAGDRRETQYF.

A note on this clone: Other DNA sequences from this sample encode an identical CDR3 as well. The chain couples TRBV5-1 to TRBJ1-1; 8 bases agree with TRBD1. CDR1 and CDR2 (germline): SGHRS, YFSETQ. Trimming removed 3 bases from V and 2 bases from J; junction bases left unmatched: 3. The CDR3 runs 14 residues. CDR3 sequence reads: CASSYGQGNTEAFF. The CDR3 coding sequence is TGCGCCAGCAGCTACGGACAGGGAAACACTGAAGCTTTCTTT.

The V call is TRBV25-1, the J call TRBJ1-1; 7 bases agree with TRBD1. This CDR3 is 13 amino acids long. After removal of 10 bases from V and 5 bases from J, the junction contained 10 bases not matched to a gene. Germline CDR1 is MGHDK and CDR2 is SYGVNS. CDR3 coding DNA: TGTGCCACCATTCCAACAGGGGTGACTGAAGCTTTCTTT. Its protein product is CATIPTGVTEAFF.

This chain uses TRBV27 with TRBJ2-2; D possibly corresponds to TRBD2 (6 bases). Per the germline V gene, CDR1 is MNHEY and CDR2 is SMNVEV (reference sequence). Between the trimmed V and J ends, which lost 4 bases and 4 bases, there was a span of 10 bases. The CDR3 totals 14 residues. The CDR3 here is CASSSGLFTGELFF. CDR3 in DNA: TGTGCCAGCAGTTCGGGACTTTTCACCGGGGAGCTGTTTTTT.

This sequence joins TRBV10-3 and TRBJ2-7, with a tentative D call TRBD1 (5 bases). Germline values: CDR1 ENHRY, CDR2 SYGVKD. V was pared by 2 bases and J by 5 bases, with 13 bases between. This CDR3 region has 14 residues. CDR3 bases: TGTGCCATCAGTGAGAGTGCAGGGATCCACGAGCAGTACTTC. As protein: CAISESAGIHEQYF.

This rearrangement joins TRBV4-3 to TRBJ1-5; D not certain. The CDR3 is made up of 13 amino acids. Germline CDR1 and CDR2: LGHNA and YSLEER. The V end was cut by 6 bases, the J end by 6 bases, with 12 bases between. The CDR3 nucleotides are TGCGCCAGCAGTATTTTTGTGGGTCAGCCCCAGCATTTT. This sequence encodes CASSIFVGQPQHF.

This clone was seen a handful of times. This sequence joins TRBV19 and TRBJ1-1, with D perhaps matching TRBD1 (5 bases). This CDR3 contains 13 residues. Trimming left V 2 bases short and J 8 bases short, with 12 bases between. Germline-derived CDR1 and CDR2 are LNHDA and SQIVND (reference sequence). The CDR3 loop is CASSIYGRAEAFF. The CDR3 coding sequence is TGTGCCAGTAGTATATATGGCAGGGCAGAAGCTTTCTTT.

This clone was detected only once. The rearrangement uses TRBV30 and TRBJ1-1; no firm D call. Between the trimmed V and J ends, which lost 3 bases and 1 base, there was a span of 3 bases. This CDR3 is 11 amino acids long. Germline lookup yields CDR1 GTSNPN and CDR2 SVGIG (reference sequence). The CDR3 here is CAWRGNTEAFF. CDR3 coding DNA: TGTGCCTGGAGGGGGAACACTGAAGCTTTCTTT.

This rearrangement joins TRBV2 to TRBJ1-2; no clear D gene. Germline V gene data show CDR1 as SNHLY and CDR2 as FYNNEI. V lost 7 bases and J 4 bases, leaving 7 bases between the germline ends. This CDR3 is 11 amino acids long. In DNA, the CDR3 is TGTGCCAGCATGGTTTTCTATGGCTACACCTTC. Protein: CASMVFYGYTF. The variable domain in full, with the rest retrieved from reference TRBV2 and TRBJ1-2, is EPEVTQTPSHQVTQMGQEVILRCVPISNHLYFYWYRQILGQKVEFLVSFYNNEISEKSEIFDDQFSVERPDGSNFTLKIRSTKLEDSAMYFCASMVFYGYTFGSGTRLTVV.

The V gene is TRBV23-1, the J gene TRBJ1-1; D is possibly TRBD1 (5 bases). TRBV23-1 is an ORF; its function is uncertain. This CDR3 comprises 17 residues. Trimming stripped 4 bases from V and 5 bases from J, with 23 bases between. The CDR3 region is CASSRGGHPGRVTEAFF. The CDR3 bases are TGCGCCAGCAGTCGGGGCGGGCACCCAGGGCGTGTTACTGAAGCTTTCTTT.